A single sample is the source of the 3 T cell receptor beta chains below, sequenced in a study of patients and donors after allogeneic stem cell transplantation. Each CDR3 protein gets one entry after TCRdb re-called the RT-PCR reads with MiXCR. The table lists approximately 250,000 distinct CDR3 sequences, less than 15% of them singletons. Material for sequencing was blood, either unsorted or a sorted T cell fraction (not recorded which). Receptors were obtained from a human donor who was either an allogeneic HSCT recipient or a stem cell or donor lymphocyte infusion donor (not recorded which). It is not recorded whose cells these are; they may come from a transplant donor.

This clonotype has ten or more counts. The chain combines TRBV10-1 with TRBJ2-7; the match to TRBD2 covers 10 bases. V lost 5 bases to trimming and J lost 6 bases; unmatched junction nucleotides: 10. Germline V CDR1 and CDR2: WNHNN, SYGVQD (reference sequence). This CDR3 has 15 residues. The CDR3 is CASSLLAGKGVEQYF. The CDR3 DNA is TGCGCCAGCAGTCTACTAGCGGGAAAAGGGGTCGAGCAGTACTTC.

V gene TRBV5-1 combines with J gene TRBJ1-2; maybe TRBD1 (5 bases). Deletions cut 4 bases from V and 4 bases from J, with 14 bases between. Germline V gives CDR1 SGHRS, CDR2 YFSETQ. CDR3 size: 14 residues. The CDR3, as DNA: TGCGCCAGCAGCATAGAACAGGCCTCCTATGGCTACACCTTC. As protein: CASSIEQASYGYTF.

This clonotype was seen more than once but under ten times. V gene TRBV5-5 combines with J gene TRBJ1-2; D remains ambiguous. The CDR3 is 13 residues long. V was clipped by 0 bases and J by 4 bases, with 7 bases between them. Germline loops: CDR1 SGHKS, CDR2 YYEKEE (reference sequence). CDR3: CASSLETLYGYTF. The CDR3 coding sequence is TGTGCCAGCAGCTTGGAGACACTCTATGGCTACACCTTC. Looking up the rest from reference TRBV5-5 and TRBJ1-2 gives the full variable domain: DAGVTQSPTHLIKTRGQQVTLRCSPISGHKSVSWYQQVLGQGPQFIFQYYEKEERGRGNFPDRFSARQFPNYSSELNVNALLLGDSALYLCASSLETLYGYTFGSGTRLTVV.